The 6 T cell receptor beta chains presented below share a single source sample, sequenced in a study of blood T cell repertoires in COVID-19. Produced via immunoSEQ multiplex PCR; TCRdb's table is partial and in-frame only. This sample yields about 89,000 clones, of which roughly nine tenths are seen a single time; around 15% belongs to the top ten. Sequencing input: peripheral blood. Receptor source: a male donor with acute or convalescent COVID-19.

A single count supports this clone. As DNA, the CDR3 is TGCGCCAGCAGCCAAGACAGCTTAAATGAAAAACTGTTTTTT. It specifies CASSQDSLNEKLFF. The genes are TRBV5-1 and TRBJ1-4, with a possible D match to TRBD1 (5 bases). The CDR3 runs 14 residues. Trimming removed 4 bases from V and 5 bases from J, with 12 bases in between. Germline V gives CDR1 SGHRS, CDR2 YFSETQ.

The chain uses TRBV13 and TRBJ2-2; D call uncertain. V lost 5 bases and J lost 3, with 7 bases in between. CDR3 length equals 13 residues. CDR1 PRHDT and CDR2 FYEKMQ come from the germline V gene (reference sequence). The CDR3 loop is CASSQWYTGELFF. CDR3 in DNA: TGTGCCAGCAGCCAGTGGTACACCGGGGAGCTGTTTTTT.

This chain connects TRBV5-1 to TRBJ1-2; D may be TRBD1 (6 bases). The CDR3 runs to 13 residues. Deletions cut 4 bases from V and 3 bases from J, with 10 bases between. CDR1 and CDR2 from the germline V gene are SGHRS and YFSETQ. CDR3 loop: CASSGPGDYGYTF. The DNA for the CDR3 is TGCGCCAGCAGCGGCCCAGGGGACTATGGCTACACCTTC.

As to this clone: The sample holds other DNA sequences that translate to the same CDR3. CDR3 residues: CAWSRQGNSPLHF. CDR3 coding DNA: TGTGCCTGGAGTCGACAGGGAAATTCACCCCTCCACTTT. The genes are TRBV30 and TRBJ1-6; TRBD1 aligns across 7 bases. Trimming cost V 2 bases and J 7 bases; bases outside gene matches: 2. This CDR3 has 13 amino acids. Germline assignment: CDR1 GTSNPN and CDR2 SVGIG (reference sequence).

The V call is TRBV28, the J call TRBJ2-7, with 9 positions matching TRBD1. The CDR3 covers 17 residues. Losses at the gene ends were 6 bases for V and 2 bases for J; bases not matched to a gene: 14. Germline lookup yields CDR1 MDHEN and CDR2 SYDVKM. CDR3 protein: CASSTTTWDRAAYEQYF. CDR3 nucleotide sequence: TGTGCCAGCAGCACAACCACCTGGGACAGGGCGGCCTACGAGCAGTACTTC. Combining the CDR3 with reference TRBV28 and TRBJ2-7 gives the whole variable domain DVKVTQSSRYLVKRTGEKVFLECVQDMDHENMFWYRQDPGLGLRLIYFSYDVKMKEKGDIPEGYSVSREKKERFSLILESASTNQTSMYLCASSTTTWDRAAYEQYFGPGTRLTVT.

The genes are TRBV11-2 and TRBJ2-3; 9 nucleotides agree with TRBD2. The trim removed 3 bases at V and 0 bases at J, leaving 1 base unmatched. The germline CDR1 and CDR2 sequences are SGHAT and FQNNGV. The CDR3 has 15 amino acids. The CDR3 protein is CASSLAGGSTDTQYF. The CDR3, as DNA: TGTGCCAGCAGCTTGGCGGGGGGGAGCACAGATACGCAGTATTTT.